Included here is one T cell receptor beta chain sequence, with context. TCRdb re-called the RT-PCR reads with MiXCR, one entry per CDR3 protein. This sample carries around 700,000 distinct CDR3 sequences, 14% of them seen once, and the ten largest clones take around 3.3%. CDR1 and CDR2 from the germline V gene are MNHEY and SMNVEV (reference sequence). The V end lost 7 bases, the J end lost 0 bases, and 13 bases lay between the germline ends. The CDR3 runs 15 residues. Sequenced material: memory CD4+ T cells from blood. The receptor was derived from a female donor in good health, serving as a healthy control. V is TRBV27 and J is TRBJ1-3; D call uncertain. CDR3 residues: CASKFTASSGNTIYF. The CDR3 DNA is TGTGCCAGCAAGTTTACGGCATCCTCTGGAAACACCATATATTTT.